This T cell receptor (beta chain) is from a study of siplizumab effects on memory and regulatory T cells. CDR1 is SEHNR, CDR2 FQNEAQ, per germline (reference sequence). Trimming cost V 5 bases and J 3 bases; bases outside gene matches: 8. The CDR3 totals 17 residues. Per-sample assaying covered roughly 93,000 TCR templates. This table comes from immunoSEQ multiplex PCR, and its TCRdb copy is limited to in-frame clones, with some not included. The sample has some 97,000 clones; approximately 92% are singletons. Turning to this clone: Its antigen is not identified.

Regarding the study as a whole: Proliferating CD4+ or CD8+ clones, roughly 80-95% of them, lacked an assignable naive or memory phenotype. Significantly reduced by siplizumab was the cumulative frequency of alloreactive sequences, namely those traceable to unstimulated CD4+ memory cells. Major contributors to the alloresponse seemed to be naive T cells, which also appeared more diverse than memory cells.

Material: CD4+ T cells sorted from blood. This TCR derives from a human donor in good health. Some clones in this sample may be carry-over from other donors' samples. This chain links TRBV7-9 with TRBJ2-3; 13 bases line up with TRBD2. The CDR3 DNA reads as TGTGCCAGCAGCCAAAGGGGACTAGCGGGAAGGACAGATACGCAGTATTTT. Translated: CASSQRGLAGRTDTQYF.